This TCR beta chain was retrieved from a study of glioma-infiltrating T cells after dendritic cell vaccination listed by TCRdb under 2016. Looking at the study overall: A cohort of roughly 15 glioblastoma patients from Phase I and II dendritic cell vaccination trials was included, of whom 9 were newly diagnosed and 6 had recurrent disease. Between the early 2000s and the early 2010s, patients were given autologous tumor lysate-pulsed dendritic cell vaccination. The vaccine was prepared from monocyte-derived dendritic cells that were cultured for roughly 7 days with IL-4 and GM-CSF and then pulsed overnight with autologous tumor lysate. Patients received three intradermal dendritic cell vaccine injections at biweekly intervals in the arm below the axilla. In glioblastoma patients vaccinated with dendritic cells, deep sequencing of TCR beta CDR3 regions served to measure tumor-infiltrating lymphocyte content and to compare repertoires between tumor and blood. Survival after dendritic cell vaccination was correlated with TCR sequencing metrics, such as TIL content and the overlap between tumor and blood repertoires. On the study overall, not on this receptor specifically: The response model built on TCR overlap across three groups was characterized as speculative, with prospective validation still needed. After dendritic cell vaccination, a higher estimated pretreatment TIL content predicted longer time to progression and longer overall survival. The cohort was small and heterogeneous, few patients had complete blood and tumor sets, and even fewer had initial-recurrent tumor pairs. No direct relationship between TCR clonality and survival was found, suggesting a diverse polyclonal response may matter.

This clone showed up just a few times. Its antigen target is currently unknown. Per-base qualities were not stored, and no clone one base away is much larger. TCRB CDR3 regions were amplified from 2 ug genomic DNA, or all available DNA if less, using the immunoSEQ assay. Multiplex PCR used 60 forward primers for TCR V beta segments and 13 reverse primers for J beta segments. To estimate reads per starting template, synthetic control templates were spiked into each sample at limiting dilution. Reads of 87 bp were generated by sequencing on the Illumina HiSeq System. On the study's bioinformatics: PCR and sequencing errors were removed by a nearest neighbor algorithm that merged closely related sequences. TCR overlap was measured as the percentage of unique tumor TCR beta sequences that were also present in the peripheral blood of the same patient. TCRdb provides this immuneACCESS table in a form limited to in-frame rearrangements. Some clones are lacking; in checked studies, under half of them reflect an unresolved V gene, and why the rest are absent is not known. V and J calls and clone size are copied from that table; D and trimming were computed from the DNA. The sample records some 99,000 clones, approximately 84% of which are singletons. The biggest ten clones account for 5.4% of the sample.

In the paper's terms, the time point label means: after dendritic cell vaccination, including at tumor progression/relapse. To be selected, patients needed enough residual fresh-frozen tumor tissue and more than two years of available survival data. Although molecular status otherwise differed among the glioblastoma patients, no patient had an isocitrate dehydrogenase mutation. PBMC were collected before vaccination, two weeks after the third vaccination, and at tumor progression if tumor progression occurred. The Qiagen DNeasy Blood extraction Kit was used to extract genomic DNA. There are 12 amino acids in the CDR3, from cysteine to phenylalanine inclusive. Only CDR3 DNA remains: 36 bases, in frame from the first base. Based on the germline V gene, the CDR1 and CDR2 sequences are SQVTM and ANQGSEA. Relative to germline, V is 5 bases shorter and J is 4 bases shorter, with 11 bases between their ends.

This receptor chain uses TRBV29-1 and TRBJ1-1; the D gene lacks a confident call. This TCR derives from a human donor with glioblastoma. The sample was blood, taken after dendritic cell vaccination. CDR3 region: CSVMSSGTEAFF. In nucleotides, the sequence is TGCAGCGTTATGAGTTCGGGCACTGAAGCTTTCTTT.